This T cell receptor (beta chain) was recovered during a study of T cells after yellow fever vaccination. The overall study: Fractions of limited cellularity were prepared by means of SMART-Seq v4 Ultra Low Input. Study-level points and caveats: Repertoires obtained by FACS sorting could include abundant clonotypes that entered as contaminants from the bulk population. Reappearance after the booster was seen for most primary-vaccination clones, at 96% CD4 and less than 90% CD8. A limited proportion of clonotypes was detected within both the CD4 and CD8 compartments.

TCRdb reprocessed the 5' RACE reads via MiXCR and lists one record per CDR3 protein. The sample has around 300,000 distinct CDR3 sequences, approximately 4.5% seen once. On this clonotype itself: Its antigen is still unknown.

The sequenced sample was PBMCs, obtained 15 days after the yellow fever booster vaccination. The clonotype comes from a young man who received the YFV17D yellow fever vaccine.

The CDR3 DNA follows: TGCGCCAGCAGCCAGATGGGGACCTCACCCTATGGCTACACCTTC. Protein sequence: CASSQMGTSPYGYTF. The rearrangement joins TRBV4-3 to TRBJ1-2; tentative D call: TRBD1 (5 bases). Germline values: CDR1 LGHNA, CDR2 YSLEER. Between the trimmed V and J ends, which lost 3 bases and 4 bases, there was a span of 15 bases. The CDR3 spans 15 residues.